These T cell receptor beta chains were read from a single sample in a study of T cells in Graves' hyperthyroidism and ophthalmopathy. TCRdb analysed the multiplex PCR reads with MiXCR anew, one entry per CDR3 protein. The sample consists of around 110,000 distinct CDR3 sequences, about a sixth of them appearing once. Input material: blood. These receptors originate from a woman aged 45-65 years with Graves' hyperthyroidism. The CDR3 runs from the conserved cysteine through the conserved F or W. The order of the fields is CDR3 DNA, CDR3 protein, J gene, V gene, CDR3 length, D gene, clone size. D genes are given only for firm matches. Rows may omit the clone size; those that give it use once, few, many or a size class.

CDR3 DNA: TGTGCCAGCAGCTTAACCTCGAACGGTGGGCAGTTCTTC
CDR3 protein: CASSLTSNGGQFF
J gene: TRBJ2-1
V gene: TRBV7-3
CDR3 length: 13
D gene: .
clone size: many

CDR3 DNA: TGTGCCAGCAGCCAAGATTCAGGGACTCGCAACATTCAGTACTTC
CDR3 protein: CASSQDSGTRNIQYF
J gene: TRBJ2-4
V gene: TRBV3-1
CDR3 length: 15
D gene: .
clone size: many

CDR3 DNA: TGTGCCAGCAGACAAACTGGGGGACAGGGGTACAATGAGCAGTTCTTC
CDR3 protein: CASRQTGGQGYNEQFF
J gene: TRBJ2-1
V gene: TRBV7-9
CDR3 length: 16
D gene: TRBD1
clone size: few

CDR3 DNA: TGCAGCGTTGAAGATCTTGGGGCAGAGGGTTTTATGGCAGATACGCAGTATTTT
CDR3 protein: CSVEDLGAEGFMADTQYF
J gene: TRBJ2-3
V gene: TRBV29-1
CDR3 length: 18
D gene: .
clone size: many

CDR3 DNA: TGTGCCAGCAGCCGGGGGAGGGCGATGAACACTGAAGCTTTCTTT
CDR3 protein: CASSRGRAMNTEAFF
J gene: TRBJ1-1
V gene: TRBV11-2
CDR3 length: 15
D gene: .
clone size: .

CDR3 DNA: TGTGCCAGCTCACGACTAGGCTCTGGGGCCAACGTCCTGACTTTC
CDR3 protein: CASSRLGSGANVLTF
J gene: TRBJ2-6
V gene: TRBV18
CDR3 length: 15
D gene: .
clone size: many

CDR3 DNA: TGTGCCAGCAGCTCCCCCAGAACGAACACCGGGGAGCTGTTTTTT
CDR3 protein: CASSSPRTNTGELFF
J gene: TRBJ2-2
V gene: TRBV7-9
CDR3 length: 15
D gene: .
clone size: many

CDR3 DNA: TGTGCCAGCAGTGAACTTGATGGCAGGGATAATCAGCCCCAGCATTTT
CDR3 protein: CASSELDGRDNQPQHF
J gene: TRBJ1-5
V gene: TRBV2
CDR3 length: 16
D gene: .
clone size: many

CDR3 DNA: TGCGCCAGCAGCCAACAGGGTACATATGGCTACACCTTC
CDR3 protein: CASSQQGTYGYTF
J gene: TRBJ1-2
V gene: TRBV5-1
CDR3 length: 13
D gene: .
clone size: many

CDR3 DNA: TGTGCCAGCAGTGCGGGGCAGGTGCAAGAGACCCAGTACTTC
CDR3 protein: CASSAGQVQETQYF
J gene: TRBJ2-5
V gene: TRBV6-1
CDR3 length: 14
D gene: .
clone size: many

CDR3 DNA: TGTGCCAGTAGTCAGGTTGGGGAGTGGAATGAGCAGTTCTTC
CDR3 protein: CASSQVGEWNEQFF
J gene: TRBJ2-1
V gene: TRBV19
CDR3 length: 14
D gene: .
clone size: few

CDR3 DNA: TGTGCCAGCAGACCAAGACAGGGGGCAGGTACGAACACTGAAGCTTTCTTT
CDR3 protein: CASRPRQGAGTNTEAFF
J gene: TRBJ1-1
V gene: TRBV6-1
CDR3 length: 17
D gene: TRBD1
clone size: .

CDR3 DNA: TGTGCCAGCAGCTCGGAGGGGGCGCGGAACACTGAAGCTTTCTTT
CDR3 protein: CASSSEGARNTEAFF
J gene: TRBJ1-1
V gene: TRBV6-1
CDR3 length: 15
D gene: TRBD1
clone size: many

CDR3 DNA: TGCGCCAGCAGCTTCGCCTCCTACAATGAGCAGTTCTTC
CDR3 protein: CASSFASYNEQFF
J gene: TRBJ2-1
V gene: TRBV5-1
CDR3 length: 13
D gene: .
clone size: many

CDR3 DNA: TGTGCCAGCAGTCCGGGACAGGGGGCAGGCTACAATGAGCAGTTCTTC
CDR3 protein: CASSPGQGAGYNEQFF
J gene: TRBJ2-1
V gene: TRBV28
CDR3 length: 16
D gene: TRBD1
clone size: .

CDR3 DNA: TGTGCCAGTATGGGGCAGGAGAGTGAAAAACTGTTTTTT
CDR3 protein: CASMGQESEKLFF
J gene: TRBJ1-4
V gene: TRBV19
CDR3 length: 13
D gene: .
clone size: many

CDR3 DNA: TGTGCCAGCAGCCAGATAGGAGCGGGAGGGCCCGATGAGCAGTTCTTC
CDR3 protein: CASSQIGAGGPDEQFF
J gene: TRBJ2-1
V gene: TRBV6-1
CDR3 length: 16
D gene: TRBD2
clone size: .

CDR3 DNA: TGCAGTGCTAGTGGCGACAGGGCCGGGGAGCTGTTTTTT
CDR3 protein: CSASGDRAGELFF
J gene: TRBJ2-2
V gene: TRBV20-1
CDR3 length: 13
D gene: TRBD1
clone size: many

CDR3 DNA: TGTGCCAGCAGTTCTTGGGGAGACTATGGCTACACCTTC
CDR3 protein: CASSSWGDYGYTF
J gene: TRBJ1-2
V gene: TRBV12-3/TRBV12-4
CDR3 length: 13
D gene: .
clone size: .

CDR3 DNA: TGTGCCAGCAGCTTAGCTGGAGCGGGAGGGCTGGATACGCAGTATTTT
CDR3 protein: CASSLAGAGGLDTQYF
J gene: TRBJ2-3
V gene: TRBV7-2
CDR3 length: 16
D gene: TRBD2
clone size: many

CDR3 DNA: TGTGCCTGGAGTCACGTAGCGGACCAAGAGACCCAGTACTTC
CDR3 protein: CAWSHVADQETQYF
J gene: TRBJ2-5
V gene: TRBV30
CDR3 length: 14
D gene: .
clone size: many